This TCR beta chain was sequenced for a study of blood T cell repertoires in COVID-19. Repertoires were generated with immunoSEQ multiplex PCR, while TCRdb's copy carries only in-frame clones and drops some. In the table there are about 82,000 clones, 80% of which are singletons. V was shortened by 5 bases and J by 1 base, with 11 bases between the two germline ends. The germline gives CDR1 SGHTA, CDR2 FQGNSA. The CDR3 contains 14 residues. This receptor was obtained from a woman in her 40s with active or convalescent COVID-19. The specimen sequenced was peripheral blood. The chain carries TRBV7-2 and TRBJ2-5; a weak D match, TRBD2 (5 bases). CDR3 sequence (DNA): TGTGCCAGCAGCCCCGGACTTCGCCAAGAGACCCAGTACTTC. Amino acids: CASSPGLRQETQYF.